This T cell receptor beta chain was sequenced for a study of T cell responses to AZD1222 COVID-19 vaccine. About the study: Second doses that came at about 4 or about 12 weeks were put together. Study-wide results and caveats: Possibly, clonal diversity was underestimated; donors were largely white British and included more females.

V was trimmed by 3 bases and J by 12 bases, leaving 17 bases between them. CDR1 SGHVS and CDR2 FQNEAQ come from the germline V gene. The CDR3 consists of 13 residues. Notes on this clone: Its target is unknown.

Some clones are missing from TCRdb's copy, which holds only in-frame ones; the method was immunoSEQ multiplex PCR. The sample carries 90,000 to 110,000 clones, approximately 90% recorded once. The TCR originated in an adult in good health. This specimen was peripheral blood, taken on day 0 of AZD1222 vaccination. The chain couples TRBV7-8 to TRBJ1-1; a possible D gene is TRBD1 (5 bases). In nucleotides, the CDR3 is TGTGCCAGCAGCTTTAATCTAGGGGCGCGGACTTTCTTT. Amino acids: CASSFNLGARTFF.